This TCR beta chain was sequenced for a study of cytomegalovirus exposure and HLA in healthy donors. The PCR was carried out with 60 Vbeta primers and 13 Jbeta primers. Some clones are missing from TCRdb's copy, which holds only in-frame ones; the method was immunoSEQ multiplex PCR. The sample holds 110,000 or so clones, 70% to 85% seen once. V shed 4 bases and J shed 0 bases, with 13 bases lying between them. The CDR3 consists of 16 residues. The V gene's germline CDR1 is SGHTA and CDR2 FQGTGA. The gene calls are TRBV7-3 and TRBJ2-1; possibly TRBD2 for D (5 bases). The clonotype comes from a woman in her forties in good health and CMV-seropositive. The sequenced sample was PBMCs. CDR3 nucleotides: TGTGCCAGCAGCTCCGGCCCGGGAACCTCCTACAATGAGCAGTTCTTC. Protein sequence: CASSSGPGTSYNEQFF.